The 27 T cell receptor beta chains below were found in one sample sequenced in a study of T cell responses to AZD1222 COVID-19 vaccine. Sequenced by immunoSEQ multiplex PCR; TCRdb stores in-frame clones only, minus some. The sample consists of over 85,000 clones, under 95% of them appearing once. The sample in question was peripheral blood, obtained on day 0 of AZD1222 vaccination. The receptor set was obtained from an adult in good health.

V is TRBV12-3 or TRBV12-4 and J is TRBJ1-5; D not resolved. Trimming removed 7 bases from V and 0 bases from J, with 4 bases in between. This CDR3 is 12 amino acids long. The CDR3 here is CASKYSNQPQHF. The CDR3 DNA reads as TGTGCCAGCAAGTATAGCAATCAGCCCCAGCATTTT.

This chain's CDR3 is CASLPSTGRNQPQHF. The DNA for the CDR3 is TGTGCCAGTCTCCCCTCGACAGGGCGAAATCAGCCCCAGCATTTT. This chain joins TRBV19 and TRBJ1-5, with 7 positions matching TRBD1. The V and J ends lost 8 bases and 4 bases, in that order; junction bases with no gene match: 11. Germline-derived CDR1 and CDR2 are LNHDA and SQIVND (reference sequence). This CDR3 spans 15 amino acids.

The V gene is TRBV28, the J gene TRBJ1-4; D ambiguous. CDR1 is MDHEN and CDR2 is SYDVKM in the germline V gene. The CDR3 contains 15 residues. Trimming removed 4 bases at V and 4 bases at J, with 13 bases between. CDR3 loop: CASSSPGSLNEKLFF. CDR3 bases: TGTGCCAGCAGTTCCCCAGGCAGCCTTAATGAAAAACTGTTTTTT. The variable domain in full, completed from reference TRBV28 and TRBJ1-4, reads DVKVTQSSRYLVKRTGEKVFLECVQDMDHENMFWYRQDPGLGLRLIYFSYDVKMKEKGDIPEGYSVSREKKERFSLILESASTNQTSMYLCASSSPGSLNEKLFFGSGTQLSVL.

CDR3 region: CASSVVATSGQDEQYF. The CDR3 nucleotides are TGTGCCAGCAGCGTAGTAGCGACTAGCGGCCAAGACGAGCAGTACTTC. V and J are TRBV9 and TRBJ2-7, with 9 bases that match TRBD2. This CDR3 contains 16 residues. V trimming: 0 bases; J trimming: 5 bases; junction bases outside the gene matches: 9. The V gene's germline CDR1 is SGDLS and CDR2 YYNGEE.

The rearrangement uses TRBV28 and TRBJ1-1, with TRBD1 as a possible D gene (6 bases). Trimming took off 5 bases at V and 4 bases at J, with 14 bases between the two ends. Germline V CDR1 and CDR2: MDHEN, SYDVKM. The CDR3 runs 14 residues. The CDR3 sequence: CASSGHQDSTEAFF. In DNA form, the CDR3 reads TGTGCCAGCAGTGGACACCAGGACAGCACTGAAGCTTTCTTT.

The chain couples TRBV29-1 to TRBJ2-1, with TRBD1 as a possible D gene (6 bases). V lost 5 bases and J 3 bases, leaving 17 bases between the germline ends. Germline V gene lookup returns CDR1 SQVTM and CDR2 ANQGSEA. The CDR3 has 15 residues. The CDR3 sequence is CSVRDITHDYNEQFF. CDR3 sequence (DNA): TGCAGCGTTCGGGACATCACCCACGACTACAATGAGCAGTTCTTC.

The chain has TRBV30 and TRBJ2-1; maybe TRBD1 (5 bases). Germline CDR1 GTSNPN, CDR2 SVGIG (reference sequence). V gave up 8 bases and J gave up 9 bases, with 14 bases separating them. This CDR3 comprises 11 residues. CDR3 residues: CAAHRIVEQFF. CDR3 nucleotide sequence: TGTGCCGCCCACAGGATCGTTGAGCAGTTCTTC.

This clone was seen once. The chain joins TRBV9 to TRBJ1-5; D unclear. This CDR3 region has 15 residues. Germline-derived CDR1 and CDR2 are SGDLS and YYNGEE. V lost 4 bases, J lost 0 bases, and 11 bases lay in between. In DNA form, the CDR3 reads TGTGCCAGCAGCCCCCACCCGGATAGCAATCAGCCCCAGCATTTT. Translation: CASSPHPDSNQPQHF.

V gene TRBV2 combines with J gene TRBJ1-3, with 8 bases matching TRBD1. Germline V gene data show CDR1 as SNHLY and CDR2 as FYNNEI. The CDR3 has 12 amino acids. V gave up 6 bases and J gave up 8 bases; unmatched junction bases: 3. The CDR3 nucleotides read TGTGCCAGCAGACAGGGGGAGGACACCATATATTTT. Translated, it gives CASRQGEDTIYF.

The rearrangement links TRBV5-1 to TRBJ2-5; D possibly matches TRBD1 or TRBD2 (5 bases each). The CDR3 length is 12 residues. The V end lost 6 bases, the J end lost 5 bases, and 11 bases lay between the germline ends. Germline V gene lookup returns CDR1 SGHRS and CDR2 YFSETQ. CDR3 DNA: TGCGCCAGCACCGGGACGTCGGAGACCCAGTACTTC. It specifies CASTGTSETQYF.

The gene calls are TRBV2 and TRBJ2-4; no clear D. The CDR3 has 15 residues. Germline values: CDR1 SNHLY, CDR2 FYNNEI. V was pared by 5 bases and J by 3 bases, with 14 bases between. The CDR3 reads CASSPNRADKNIQYF. The CDR3 coding sequence is TGTGCCAGCAGTCCTAACAGAGCTGACAAAAACATTCAGTACTTC.

The J gene is TRBJ1-2, the V gene TRBV2; 11 nucleotides match TRBD1. The CDR3 consists of 15 residues. CDR1 is SNHLY, CDR2 FYNNEI, per germline. Trimming cost V 6 bases and J 4 bases; bases outside gene matches: 7. The CDR3 bases are TGTGCCAGCAGGCTTGGACAGGGGGCGATCTATGGCTACACCTTC. Translated, it gives CASRLGQGAIYGYTF.

The rearrangement links TRBV3-1 (or the pseudogene TRBV3-2) to TRBJ2-3; TRBD1 matches at 9 bases. The CDR3 sequence is 13 residues long. Unmatched junction bases numbered 0, after V lost 4 bases and J lost 4 bases. Germline CDR1 reads LGHDT; CDR2 reads YNNKEL (reference sequence). The CDR3 region has the DNA TGTGCCAGCAGCCGACAGGGGGCAGATACGCAGTATTTT. This gives the protein CASSRQGADTQYF.

The J gene is TRBJ1-1, the V gene TRBV27, with D possibly TRBD1 on 6 matching bases. Germline values: CDR1 MNHEY, CDR2 SMNVEV (reference sequence). V was clipped by 2 bases and J by 4 bases, with 11 bases between them. The CDR3 contains 14 residues. The DNA for the CDR3 is TGTGCCAGCAGTTTACGGGGGCTTGGCACTGAAGCTTTCTTT. Amino acids: CASSLRGLGTEAFF.

This rearrangement joins TRBV30 to TRBJ2-1, with 12 nucleotides matching TRBD2. V was clipped by 0 bases and J by 8 bases; unmatched bases: 5. This CDR3 comprises 15 residues. Per germline, CDR1 GTSNPN and CDR2 SVGIG (reference sequence). The CDR3 nucleotides read TGTGCCTGGAGTGTCGGACTAGCGGGGCTCGATGAGCAGTTCTTC. This sequence encodes CAWSVGLAGLDEQFF.

The J gene is TRBJ1-6, the V gene TRBV9; 8 nucleotides align to TRBD1. CDR3 length equals 15 residues. The germline CDR1 and CDR2 sequences are SGDLS and YYNGEE. Losses at the gene ends were 7 bases for V and 4 bases for J; bases not matched to a gene: 7. This chain's CDR3 is CASGKTGAYNSPLHF. CDR3 sequence (DNA): TGTGCCAGCGGGAAGACAGGGGCATATAATTCACCCCTCCACTTT.

The V call is TRBV28, the J call TRBJ1-2, with D perhaps matching TRBD1 (6 bases). The ends were cut back, 5 bases at V and 5 bases at J, with 12 bases in the middle. The CDR3 has 13 residues. Germline values: CDR1 MDHEN, CDR2 SYDVKM. CDR3: CASSTLTGYGYTF. Here the CDR3 DNA reads TGTGCCAGCAGTACCCTAACAGGGTATGGCTACACCTTC.

The CDR3 protein is CAWRGGQHNSPLHF. The CDR3 region has the DNA TGTGCCTGGAGAGGAGGACAGCATAATTCACCCCTCCACTTT. The chain joins TRBV30 to TRBJ1-6, with D perhaps matching TRBD1 (6 bases). V was pared by 3 bases and J by 5 bases, with 11 bases between. Germline lookup yields CDR1 GTSNPN and CDR2 SVGIG (reference sequence). CDR3 length: 14 residues.

The rearrangement uses TRBV19 and TRBJ2-2; 7 bases align to TRBD2. V lost 6 bases and J lost 0; bases outside the gene matches: 7. This CDR3 is 16 amino acids long. Germline V gives CDR1 LNHDA, CDR2 SQIVND (reference sequence). The CDR3 spells CASSLLARSNTGELFF. CDR3 sequence (DNA): TGTGCCAGTAGCCTACTAGCGAGATCGAACACCGGGGAGCTGTTTTTT.

This sequence joins TRBV29-1 and TRBJ1-2, with TRBD1 matching 9 bases. Germline lookup yields CDR1 SQVTM and CDR2 ANQGSEA. The V segment lost 5 bases and the J segment 4 bases; nucleotides outside the gene matches: 5. This CDR3 has 13 residues. The CDR3 DNA follows: TGCAGCGTTACAGGGGGCGCGGGCTATGGCTACACCTTC. Its translation is CSVTGGAGYGYTF.

CDR3 bases: TGTGCCAGCACACCGTACGAGAATTCACCCCTCCACTTT. Encoded protein: CASTPYENSPLHF. This sequence joins TRBV6-5 and TRBJ1-6; unclear D gene. Germline V lookup: CDR1 MNHEY, CDR2 SVGAGI. Trimming took off 7 bases at V and 7 bases at J, with 11 bases between the two ends. CDR3 size: 13 residues.

The chain uses TRBV24-1 and TRBJ1-2, with 12 bases fitting TRBD1. Trimming cost V 3 bases and J 8 bases; bases outside gene matches: 9. Germline V gives CDR1 KGHDR, CDR2 SFDVKD. The CDR3 runs to 16 residues. The CDR3 sequence is CATSDPAGTGGGGYTF. The CDR3 coding sequence is TGTGCCACCAGTGATCCCGCCGGGACAGGGGGCGGGGGCTACACCTTC.

In DNA, the CDR3 is TGTGCCAGCAGTCCCTTGGGGGAGGGCACTGAAGCTTTCTTT. It encodes CASSPLGEGTEAFF. This chain connects TRBV27 to TRBJ1-1, with D perhaps matching TRBD1 (5 bases). Trimming removed 5 bases at V and 4 bases at J, with 14 bases between. The germline V gene has CDR1 MNHEY and CDR2 SMNVEV (reference sequence). The CDR3 is 14 amino acids.

The chain joins TRBV2 to TRBJ2-5, with D hard to call. Trimming removed 4 bases from V and 5 bases from J, with 20 bases in between. Germline CDR1 SNHLY, CDR2 FYNNEI. The CDR3 is made up of 16 amino acids. CDR3 sequence (DNA): TGTGCCAGCAGTGCTAGGTCGGGCGGCGTTGGGGAGACCCAGTACTTC. It codes for CASSARSGGVGETQYF.

A remark on this clone: One end of the junction varies from germline; a read error may be responsible. J is TRBJ1-1 and V is TRBV20-1; D not resolved. CDR3 length: 11 residues. CDR1 is DFQATT, CDR2 SNEGSKA, per germline (reference sequence). For the CDR3, the DNA is TGCAGTGCTAGAGAGGACCGGTGGCAGGAGTTT. Translation gives CSAREDRWQEF.

The chain joins TRBV6-4 to TRBJ2-2; no definite D call. The CDR3 runs 13 residues. The germline V and J ends were trimmed by 6 bases and 0 bases, with 5 bases remaining between them. CDR1 and CDR2 from the germline V gene are MRHNA and SNTAGT. CDR3: CASRASNTGELFF. CDR3 coding DNA: TGTGCCAGCAGGGCGTCGAACACCGGGGAGCTGTTTTTT.

The chain combines TRBV7-9 with TRBJ1-1, with D possibly matching TRBD1 (5 bases). From germline, CDR1 is SEHNR and CDR2 FQNEAQ (reference sequence). There are 14 residues in the CDR3. The V end lost 3 bases, the J end lost 3 bases, and 11 bases lay between the germline ends. The CDR3 DNA reads as TGTGCCAGCAGCTTGGGCAGAGGGGACACTGAAGCTTTCTTT. Protein sequence: CASSLGRGDTEAFF.